The rows below give T cell receptor beta chains drawn from one sample of a study of CD8 T cells in Susac syndrome. TCRdb re-called the immunoSEQ multiplex PCR reads with MiXCR, one entry per CDR3 protein. The sample records some 58,000 distinct CDR3 sequences, just under 95% being singletons. The sequencing sample was made of CD8+ T cells from PBMCs. Source of these receptors: a human donor with Susac syndrome. Both conserved end residues are part of each CDR3. Each record gives: V gene, clone size, D gene, J gene, CDR3 DNA, CDR3 protein. A D gene is named only where the DNA matches it firmly. Rows give clone size only sometimes, using once, few, many, or a class for an expanded clone.

V gene: TRBV10-3; clone size: NA; D gene: TRBD2; J gene: TRBJ2-5; CDR3 DNA: TGTGCCACCGAAGGCGGGGGAGAAGAGACCCAGTACTTC; CDR3 protein: CATEGGGEETQYF
V gene: TRBV3-1; clone size: NA; D gene: TRBD1; J gene: TRBJ2-3; CDR3 DNA: TGTGCCAGCAGCCTACGGACAGGGCCTACCACAGATACGCAGTATTTT; CDR3 protein: CASSLRTGPTTDTQYF
V gene: TRBV4-2; clone size: NA; D gene: TRBD2; J gene: TRBJ2-3; CDR3 DNA: TGTGCCAGCAGCCCGCTAACTAGCGGGGGCGATACGCAGTATTTT; CDR3 protein: CASSPLTSGGDTQYF
V gene: TRBV5-1; clone size: NA; D gene: NA; J gene: TRBJ1-4; CDR3 DNA: TGCGCCAGCAGCTTGGGAAGGGGTGGAGAAAAACTGTTTTTT; CDR3 protein: CASSLGRGGEKLFF
V gene: TRBV13; clone size: NA; D gene: TRBD1; J gene: TRBJ2-7; CDR3 DNA: TGTGCCAGCAGCCCGGGACAGAGCAGCTACGAGCAGTACTTC; CDR3 protein: CASSPGQSSYEQYF
V gene: TRBV15; clone size: NA; D gene: NA; J gene: TRBJ2-7; CDR3 DNA: TGTGCCACCAGCTACGGTGCCTACGAGCAGTACTTC; CDR3 protein: CATSYGAYEQYF
V gene: TRBV20-1; clone size: NA; D gene: NA; J gene: TRBJ2-2; CDR3 DNA: TGCAGTGCGACCGTATCGAACACCGGGGAGCTGTTTTTT; CDR3 protein: CSATVSNTGELFF
V gene: TRBV7-2; clone size: NA; D gene: NA; J gene: TRBJ2-3; CDR3 DNA: TGTGCCAGCAGCCCGTTTTCCACAGATACGCAGTATTTT; CDR3 protein: CASSPFSTDTQYF
V gene: TRBV21-1; clone size: NA; D gene: NA; J gene: TRBJ1-2; CDR3 DNA: TGTGCCAGCAGCAACGGCGCCTTC; CDR3 protein: CASSNGAF
V gene: TRBV20-1; clone size: NA; D gene: NA; J gene: TRBJ2-3; CDR3 DNA: TGCAGTCTAGAGAACGCCGGGAGACAGTCAACGCAGTATTTT; CDR3 protein: CSLENAGRQSTQYF
V gene: TRBV4-2; clone size: NA; D gene: NA; J gene: TRBJ2-3; CDR3 DNA: TGTGCCAGCGGCAGCGGAGATACGCAGTATTTT; CDR3 protein: CASGSGDTQYF
V gene: TRBV7-9; clone size: NA; D gene: TRBD1; J gene: TRBJ2-1; CDR3 DNA: TGTGCCAGCAGCTTAGTAGGGCAGGGGGCCTACAATGAGCAGTTCTTC; CDR3 protein: CASSLVGQGAYNEQFF
V gene: TRBV30; clone size: once; D gene: NA; J gene: TRBJ2-2; CDR3 DNA: TGTGCCTGGAGAGGTGGGGGGCGACCGAACACCGGGGAGCTGTTTTTT; CDR3 protein: CAWRGGGRPNTGELFF
V gene: TRBV10-2; clone size: few; D gene: NA; J gene: TRBJ1-5; CDR3 DNA: TGCGCCAGCAGTGAGTCTCCTCTCTTTGGACCCCAGCATTTT; CDR3 protein: CASSESPLFGPQHF
V gene: TRBV11-2; clone size: NA; D gene: NA; J gene: TRBJ2-7; CDR3 DNA: TGTGCCAGCAGCTTAGAGAAGAGCAGCTCCTACGAGCAGTACTTC; CDR3 protein: CASSLEKSSSYEQYF
V gene: TRBV7-8; clone size: NA; D gene: NA; J gene: TRBJ1-1; CDR3 DNA: TGTGCCAGCAGCTTATGGGCAGGATGGGCTTTCTTT; CDR3 protein: CASSLWAGWAFF
V gene: TRBV9; clone size: once; D gene: NA; J gene: TRBJ2-5; CDR3 DNA: TGTGCCAGCAGCGTCTCGGGCGGGGAGACCCAGTACTTC; CDR3 protein: CASSVSGGETQYF
V gene: TRBV4-1; clone size: once; D gene: TRBD2; J gene: TRBJ2-7; CDR3 DNA: TGCGCCAGCAGCCAATCCTTAGCGGGGGGATCCTACGAGCAGTACTTC; CDR3 protein: CASSQSLAGGSYEQYF
V gene: TRBV20-1; clone size: few; D gene: TRBD2; J gene: TRBJ2-1; CDR3 DNA: TGCAGTGCTAGAGGACTAGCGGTCTACAATGAGCAGTTCTTC; CDR3 protein: CSARGLAVYNEQFF
V gene: TRBV5-1; clone size: NA; D gene: TRBD1; J gene: TRBJ1-4; CDR3 DNA: TGCGCCAGCGGGCAGGGGGATGAAAAACTGTTTTTT; CDR3 protein: CASGQGDEKLFF
V gene: TRBV20-1; clone size: NA; D gene: TRBD1; J gene: TRBJ1-2; CDR3 DNA: TGCAGTGCTCGGGACAGCTCCGCTAACTATGGCTACACCTTC; CDR3 protein: CSARDSSANYGYTF
V gene: TRBV30; clone size: NA; D gene: TRBD1; J gene: TRBJ1-2; CDR3 DNA: TGTGCCTGCCGGGACAGAGATACCTATGGCTACACCTTC; CDR3 protein: CACRDRDTYGYTF
V gene: TRBV5-1; clone size: few; D gene: NA; J gene: TRBJ1-2; CDR3 DNA: TGCGCCAGCAGCTTGGAGAGTCATGGCTACACCTTC; CDR3 protein: CASSLESHGYTF